This TCR beta chain was profiled in a study of blood T cell repertoires in COVID-19. Whole-study context: COVID-19 samples from acute and convalescent phases originated in the United States, Italy and Spain. T cells, B-cell-depleted T cells, or PBMCs supplied cDNA or gDNA.

Generated by immunoSEQ multiplex PCR, the TCRdb table keeps only in-frame clones and is missing some. The table includes some 210,000 clones, more than 80% detected once. Participants, about 18 to 90 years old, spanned fewer than 25 US areas. Grouping used clinical history reported by participants in a survey and questionnaire. The CDR3 length is 16 residues. V gave up 5 bases and J gave up 6 bases; unmatched junction bases: 9. CDR1 is MDHEN and CDR2 is SYDVKM in the germline V gene. What was sequenced was PBMCs or T cells enriched from blood (not recorded which). This rearrangement joins TRBV28 to TRBJ1-4; TRBD1 matches 10 bases. The clonotype originates from a man in his forties who had recovered from COVID-19. The CDR3 loop is CASSLNRQGADEKLFF. For the CDR3, the DNA is TGTGCCAGCAGTCTAAATCGACAGGGGGCGGATGAAAAACTGTTTTTT.